These T cell receptor beta chains were read from a single sample in a study of T cells in Graves' hyperthyroidism and ophthalmopathy. TCRdb called the multiplex PCR reads again in MiXCR, with one record for every CDR3 protein. The profile shows 500,000 to 600,000 distinct CDR3 sequences, just under 20% of them singletons. The sequenced sample consisted of blood. These receptors were collected from a man aged 40-55 years with Graves' ophthalmopathy. Both conserved end residues are part of each CDR3. The order of the fields is clone size, J gene, D gene, V gene, CDR3 protein, CDR3 DNA. A D gene is named only where the DNA matches it firmly. Rows give clone size only sometimes, using once, few, many, or a class for an expanded clone.

clone size: many; J gene: TRBJ1-1; D gene: NA; V gene: TRBV11-2; CDR3 protein: CASTQPLQAFPGSAFF; CDR3 DNA: TGTGCCAGCACCCAGCCCCTCCAAGCTTTTCCCGGATCTGCTTTCTTT
clone size: many; J gene: TRBJ1-1; D gene: TRBD1; V gene: TRBV29-1; CDR3 protein: CSVDLEGAAEAFF; CDR3 DNA: TGCAGCGTGGACCTTGAGGGGGCGGCTGAAGCTTTCTTT
clone size: NA; J gene: TRBJ2-1; D gene: NA; V gene: TRBV9; CDR3 protein: CASSVAGDEQFF; CDR3 DNA: TGTGCCAGCAGCGTAGCAGGGGATGAGCAGTTCTTC
clone size: NA; J gene: TRBJ1-3; D gene: NA; V gene: TRBV10-3; CDR3 protein: CAISSGPSSGNTIYF; CDR3 DNA: TGTGCCATCAGCTCCGGGCCTAGCTCTGGAAACACCATATATTTT
clone size: NA; J gene: TRBJ2-7; D gene: NA; V gene: TRBV19; CDR3 protein: CASRITGYSSYEQYF; CDR3 DNA: TGTGCCAGTAGGATAACAGGGTACTCGTCCTACGAGCAGTACTTC
clone size: few; J gene: TRBJ1-1; D gene: TRBD1; V gene: TRBV18; CDR3 protein: CASSPGQALGSTEAFF; CDR3 DNA: TGTGCCAGCTCACCGGGACAGGCACTAGGGTCTACTGAAGCTTTCTTT
clone size: many; J gene: TRBJ1-5; D gene: NA; V gene: TRBV2; CDR3 protein: CASSGGRRDTQPQHF; CDR3 DNA: TGTGCCAGCAGTGGTGGTCGCAGGGATACTCAGCCCCAGCATTTT
clone size: NA; J gene: TRBJ2-1; D gene: NA; V gene: TRBV25-1; CDR3 protein: CASSEPGYNEQFF; CDR3 DNA: TGTGCCAGCAGTGAACCCGGGTACAATGAGCAGTTCTTC
clone size: NA; J gene: TRBJ2-7; D gene: NA; V gene: TRBV20-1; CDR3 protein: CSARKGFLEQYF; CDR3 DNA: TGCAGTGCTAGAAAGGGTTTTCTCGAGCAGTACTTC
clone size: many; J gene: TRBJ1-5; D gene: TRBD1; V gene: TRBV20-1; CDR3 protein: CSAHRGQGGSNQPQHF; CDR3 DNA: TGCAGTGCTCACAGGGGGCAAGGAGGAAGCAATCAGCCCCAGCATTTT
clone size: NA; J gene: TRBJ2-5; D gene: NA; V gene: TRBV7-9; CDR3 protein: CASSYYGTGQETQYF; CDR3 DNA: TGTGCCAGCAGCTATTATGGGACTGGACAAGAGACCCAGTACTTC
clone size: NA; J gene: TRBJ2-7; D gene: NA; V gene: TRBV20-1; CDR3 protein: CSARSGDIHYEQYF; CDR3 DNA: TGCAGTGCTAGAAGTGGGGATATTCACTACGAGCAGTACTTC
clone size: NA; J gene: TRBJ1-5; D gene: NA; V gene: TRBV28; CDR3 protein: CASSISNQPQHF; CDR3 DNA: TGTGCCAGCTCTATCAGCAATCAGCCCCAGCATTTT
clone size: NA; J gene: TRBJ2-2; D gene: TRBD1; V gene: TRBV5-6; CDR3 protein: CASSLAGQGADTGELFF; CDR3 DNA: TGTGCCAGCAGCTTGGCCGGGCAGGGGGCCGACACCGGGGAGCTGTTTTTT
clone size: many; J gene: TRBJ1-1; D gene: NA; V gene: TRBV12-3/TRBV12-4; CDR3 protein: CASSFQSGRAEAFF; CDR3 DNA: TGTGCCAGCAGTTTTCAGTCGGGCAGGGCTGAAGCTTTCTTT
clone size: many; J gene: TRBJ2-1; D gene: NA; V gene: TRBV7-9; CDR3 protein: CASSLAGGPHNEQFF; CDR3 DNA: TGTGCCAGCAGCTTAGCAGGGGGTCCACACAATGAGCAGTTCTTC
clone size: many; J gene: TRBJ2-7; D gene: TRBD1; V gene: TRBV6-1; CDR3 protein: CASRLAGTGKSEQYF; CDR3 DNA: TGTGCCAGCAGATTGGCCGGGACAGGGAAGTCCGAGCAGTACTTC
clone size: NA; J gene: TRBJ2-1; D gene: NA; V gene: TRBV2; CDR3 protein: CASSEGFFQGVNEQFF; CDR3 DNA: TGTGCCAGCAGTGAAGGGTTTTTTCAGGGAGTGAATGAGCAGTTCTTC
clone size: many; J gene: TRBJ1-5; D gene: NA; V gene: TRBV18; CDR3 protein: CASSPGEYQPQHF; CDR3 DNA: TGTGCCAGCTCACCAGGGGAGTATCAGCCCCAGCATTTT
clone size: few; J gene: TRBJ1-5; D gene: TRBD1; V gene: TRBV19; CDR3 protein: CASSIPGGGQPQHF; CDR3 DNA: TGTGCCAGTAGTATCCCAGGGGGTGGACAGCCCCAGCATTTT
clone size: NA; J gene: TRBJ2-1; D gene: NA; V gene: TRBV19; CDR3 protein: CASSTRIYNEQFF; CDR3 DNA: TGTGCCAGTAGTACACGTATCTACAATGAGCAGTTCTTC
clone size: few; J gene: TRBJ2-4; D gene: NA; V gene: TRBV20-1; CDR3 protein: CSASGPSLNIQYF; CDR3 DNA: TGCAGTGCTAGCGGGCCCTCGCTCAACATTCAGTACTTC
clone size: many; J gene: TRBJ2-3; D gene: TRBD2; V gene: TRBV2; CDR3 protein: CASSERASGRTQYF; CDR3 DNA: TGTGCCAGCAGTGAAAGGGCTAGCGGGAGGACGCAGTATTTT
clone size: many; J gene: TRBJ2-5; D gene: NA; V gene: TRBV7-2; CDR3 protein: CASSLEGLAHETQYF; CDR3 DNA: TGTGCCAGCAGCTTAGAGGGCCTTGCTCACGAGACCCAGTACTTC
clone size: NA; J gene: TRBJ1-4; D gene: NA; V gene: TRBV6-2/TRBV6-3; CDR3 protein: CASSIRDSLEKLFF; CDR3 DNA: TGTGCCAGCAGTATCCGCGACAGCTTGGAGAAACTGTTTTTT
clone size: few; J gene: TRBJ2-5; D gene: TRBD2; V gene: TRBV11-2; CDR3 protein: CASSFGTSGGARETQYF; CDR3 DNA: TGTGCCAGCAGCTTTGGGACTAGCGGGGGGGCCCGGGAGACCCAGTACTTC
clone size: many; J gene: TRBJ2-7; D gene: NA; V gene: TRBV2; CDR3 protein: CASRRDRDFSYEQYF; CDR3 DNA: TGTGCCAGCAGGCGCGACCGGGACTTCTCCTACGAGCAGTACTTC
clone size: few; J gene: TRBJ2-7; D gene: NA; V gene: TRBV20-1; CDR3 protein: CSVWRGDSYEQYF; CDR3 DNA: TGCAGCGTATGGCGGGGCGACTCCTACGAGCAGTACTTC
clone size: few; J gene: TRBJ2-5; D gene: NA; V gene: TRBV7-9; CDR3 protein: CASSKRVLVDGGETQYF; CDR3 DNA: TGTGCCAGCAGCAAAAGGGTCCTAGTGGACGGCGGAGAGACCCAGTACTTC
clone size: many; J gene: TRBJ2-3; D gene: NA; V gene: TRBV7-3; CDR3 protein: CASSRKLPGGGIDTQYF; CDR3 DNA: TGTGCCAGCAGCCGCAAGCTCCCCGGGGGAGGAATAGATACGCAGTATTTT
clone size: few; J gene: TRBJ1-2; D gene: NA; V gene: TRBV6-1; CDR3 protein: CASRMDSFYGYTF; CDR3 DNA: TGTGCCAGCAGAATGGACAGCTTCTATGGCTACACCTTC
clone size: many; J gene: TRBJ2-1; D gene: TRBD2; V gene: TRBV5-1; CDR3 protein: CASSLDGLAAYNEQFF; CDR3 DNA: TGCGCCAGCAGCCTCGATGGACTAGCGGCCTACAATGAGCAGTTCTTC
clone size: many; J gene: TRBJ2-7; D gene: TRBD1; V gene: TRBV30; CDR3 protein: CAWGAGQVTYEQYF; CDR3 DNA: TGTGCCTGGGGAGCCGGACAGGTTACCTACGAGCAGTACTTC
clone size: few; J gene: TRBJ1-1; D gene: NA; V gene: TRBV29-1; CDR3 protein: CSVEGMANTEAFF; CDR3 DNA: TGCAGCGTTGAAGGCATGGCGAACACTGAAGCTTTCTTT
clone size: few; J gene: TRBJ2-2; D gene: TRBD2; V gene: TRBV11-2; CDR3 protein: CASGYPPTGTSGRVNAGELFF; CDR3 DNA: TGTGCCAGCGGATACCCCCCTACCGGGACTAGCGGGAGGGTTAACGCCGGGGAGCTGTTTTTT
clone size: NA; J gene: TRBJ2-2; D gene: NA; V gene: TRBV6-1; CDR3 protein: CASRSRKGSAAGELFF; CDR3 DNA: TGTGCCAGCAGGTCCCGAAAGGGTAGTGCGGCCGGGGAGCTGTTTTTT
clone size: NA; J gene: TRBJ2-5; D gene: TRBD2; V gene: TRBV20-1; CDR3 protein: CSARASGGVQETQYF; CDR3 DNA: TGCAGTGCTAGGGCTAGCGGGGGGGTCCAAGAGACCCAGTACTTC